The 11 T cell receptor beta chains given below trace back to one sample, sequenced in a study of blood T cell repertoires in COVID-19. Sequenced by immunoSEQ multiplex PCR; TCRdb stores in-frame clones only, minus some. The table includes about 200,000 clones, around 91% detected once. The sample was peripheral blood. These receptors originate from a woman between 35 and 50 years old with acute or convalescent COVID-19.

The chain links TRBV5-6 to TRBJ2-4, with D perhaps TRBD2 (6 bases). The CDR3 spans 12 residues. Per germline, CDR1 SGHDT and CDR2 YYEEEE. The germline V and J ends were trimmed by 2 bases and 11 bases, with 11 bases remaining between them. In DNA, the CDR3 is TGTGCCAGCAGCTTTTGGCGGGGACTTCAGTACTTC. It yields the protein CASSFWRGLQYF.

The chain has TRBV24-1 and TRBJ2-2; D is unresolved. The CDR3 consists of 12 residues. Trimming removed 6 bases from V and 6 bases from J, with 7 bases in between. Per germline, CDR1 KGHDR and CDR2 SFDVKD. The CDR3: CATSPGPGELFF. The DNA of the CDR3 is TGTGCCACCAGTCCAGGTCCCGGGGAGCTGTTTTTT.

This clone was recorded a few times. The chain uses TRBV2 and TRBJ1-1; TRBD1 is a possible D gene (6 bases). The CDR3 spans 14 residues. Trimming took 6 bases from V and 4 from J, leaving 15 bases between them. Per the germline V gene, CDR1 is SNHLY and CDR2 is FYNNEI. CDR3 region: CASRDSPSVTEAFF. DNA for the CDR3: TGTGCCAGCAGGGACAGCCCTTCGGTCACTGAAGCTTTCTTT.

This rearrangement joins TRBV6-4 to TRBJ2-5; 7 nucleotides align to TRBD1. Germline trimming cut 6 bases from V and 7 bases from J; bases unmatched to any gene: 11. This CDR3 region has 14 residues. Germline V CDR1 and CDR2: MRHNA, SNTAGT. In DNA, the CDR3 is TGTGCCAGCAGCGAACGACAGGGAAGTTTGACCCAGTACTTC. Encoded protein: CASSERQGSLTQYF.

The chain carries TRBV25-1 and TRBJ2-1; TRBD1 matches 7 bases. The length of the CDR3 is 12 residues. Trimming removed 6 bases from V and 4 bases from J; junction bases left unmatched: 0. Per the germline V gene, CDR1 is MGHDK and CDR2 is SYGVNS. CDR3 DNA: TGTGCCAGCAGGGGACAGTACAATGAGCAGTTCTTC. Translated: CASRGQYNEQFF.

This clone appeared a few times. The genes are TRBV5-4 and TRBJ1-2, with 12 bases lining up with TRBD1. The junction had 9 bases not matched to a gene; V was cut back by 7 bases and J by 5 bases. Germline CDR1 and CDR2: SGHNT and YYREEE (reference sequence). The CDR3 is made up of 15 amino acids. The CDR3 nucleotides read TGTGCCAGCGGGGAAGGGGGACAGGGGGCGTATGGCTACACCTTC. The encoded protein is CASGEGGQGAYGYTF.

The chain uses TRBV27 and TRBJ1-2; 7 bases fit TRBD1. CDR3 length equals 13 residues. V lost 4 bases and J lost 4; bases outside the gene matches: 3. Germline V gives CDR1 MNHEY, CDR2 SMNVEV (reference sequence). The CDR3 spells CASSSGQAYGYTF. Written as DNA, the CDR3 is TGTGCCAGCAGTTCTGGACAGGCCTATGGCTACACCTTC.

This chain uses TRBV7-3 with TRBJ2-3, with TRBD1 as a possible D gene (7 bases). CDR1 and CDR2 (germline): SGHTA, FQGTGA. The CDR3 consists of 15 residues. Trimming cost V 1 base and J 4 bases, with 12 bases left between them. CDR3 residues: CASSLSGTEADTQYF. The CDR3 DNA reads as TGTGCCAGCAGCTTAAGCGGGACAGAAGCAGATACGCAGTATTTT.

V gene TRBV2 combines with J gene TRBJ1-6; no clear D. Looked up from germline, CDR1 is SNHLY and CDR2 is FYNNEI. The CDR3 totals 15 residues. The ends were cut back, 6 bases at V and 7 bases at J, with 16 bases in the middle. The CDR3 sequence is CASSDGLGMNSPLHF. CDR3 nucleotide sequence: TGTGCCAGCAGCGACGGACTGGGTATGAATTCACCCCTCCACTTT.

V usage is TRBV6-5 and J usage is TRBJ2-5, with 7 bases matching TRBD1. Germline CDR1 reads MNHEY; CDR2 reads SVGAGI. V shed 6 bases and J 1 base; nucleotides not matched to a gene: 5. The CDR3 consists of 14 residues. CDR3 in DNA: TGTGCCAGCAGCCGGGACAGCCTCCAAGAGACCCAGTACTTC. Protein product: CASSRDSLQETQYF.

The chain's CDR3 is CASSVEGYTEAFF. The DNA for the CDR3 is TGTGCCAGCAGCGTAGAGGGGTACACTGAAGCTTTCTTT. This rearrangement joins TRBV9 to TRBJ1-1, with D possibly TRBD1 on 5 matching bases. The CDR3 is made up of 13 amino acids. Germline CDR1 and CDR2: SGDLS and YYNGEE. V lost 0 bases and J lost 3, with 6 bases in between.